Listed below are T cell receptor beta chains from one sample, sequenced in a study of shared clonotypes between healthy human individuals. Sequenced by immunoSEQ multiplex PCR; TCRdb stores in-frame clones only, minus some. The table has about 1.1 million clones, approximately 77% seen once; the top ten hold about 0.89%. Material for sequencing was memory CD4+ T cells from PBMCs. Receptor source: a man aged 18 to 35 in good health. Some clones in this sample may be carry-over from other donors' samples. Each CDR3 is given with its conserved first and last residue. Some rows mark clone size as missing; the rest say once, few, many or name a class of expanded clone.

CDR3 protein,V gene,clone size
CASSRILRDGYTF,TRBV4-3,NA
CASSSNTDRSHQETQYF,TRBV28,NA
CASNTGTESSYEQYF,TRBV5-1,few
CASSAPGQGFYEQYF,TRBV28,NA
CASSLDGGAYNEQFF,TRBV11-2,many
CASSEASGGRETQYF,TRBV2,NA
CASSHQDGPLFF,TRBV2,NA
CASSIRSGRAEEQYF,TRBV7-8,NA
CASSIGPNQPQHF,TRBV5-1,few
CSVEGTLNTGELFF,TRBV29-1,NA
CASSLGTVRNTEAFF,TRBV5-1,NA